Below are 8 T cell receptor beta chains sequenced from a single sample in a study of cytomegalovirus exposure and HLA in healthy donors. The PCR employed 60 Vbeta primers together with 13 Jbeta primers. The assay was immunoSEQ multiplex PCR, and TCRdb's table has in-frame clones only and misses some. The table lists 60,000 to 80,000 clones, about 81% of them singletons, with roughly 5% in the top ten. The specimen was PBMCs. The receptors were gathered from a woman in her 30s in good health and CMV-seronegative.

In its sample, this clone was seen once. J is TRBJ2-3 and V is TRBV6-5, with a weak D call TRBD2 (6 bases). This CDR3 is built from 12 residues. In germline, CDR1 is MNHEY, CDR2 SVGAGI. The germline V and J ends were trimmed by 7 bases and 6 bases, with 11 bases remaining between them. Here the CDR3 reads CASMEGPDTQYF. Written as DNA, the CDR3 is TGTGCCAGCATGGAGGGGCCCGATACGCAGTATTTT.

The CDR3 coding sequence is TGTGCCAGCAGCCTTGGGTTAGCGGGAGTGACAGATACGCAGTATTTT. The encoded protein is CASSLGLAGVTDTQYF. The chain recombines TRBV27 with TRBJ2-3, with 9 positions matching TRBD2. Per germline, CDR1 MNHEY and CDR2 SMNVEV (reference sequence). The CDR3 consists of 16 residues. Trimming removed 6 bases from V and 3 bases from J; junction bases left unmatched: 10.

The chain recombines TRBV7-2 with TRBJ1-2, with TRBD1 matching over 10 bases. J gave up 8 bases and V 6 bases, and 9 bases lay outside the gene matches. Germline V lookup: CDR1 SGHTA, CDR2 FQGNSA. The CDR3 totals 14 residues. The CDR3 loop reads CASRSGTGADGYTF. The CDR3 coding sequence is TGTGCCAGCAGGTCCGGGACAGGGGCAGACGGCTACACCTTC.

The CDR3 loop is CASSSLPGQGCGYTF. CDR3 sequence (DNA): TGTGCCAGCAGTTCACTACCGGGACAGGGCTGTGGCTACACCTTC. This chain connects TRBV28 to TRBJ1-2; 9 nucleotides match TRBD1. Germline CDR1 is MDHEN and CDR2 is SYDVKM. Trimming at V came to 4 bases and at J to 7 bases, leaving 10 bases not matched to a gene. The CDR3 loop spans 15 amino acids.

The rearrangement links TRBV10-2 to TRBJ1-2, with D hard to call. The CDR3 totals 14 residues. Looked up from germline, CDR1 is WSHSY and CDR2 is SAAADI. Trimming took 0 bases from V and 4 from J, leaving 9 bases between them. CDR3 bases: TGCGCCAGCAGTGAGTCGGCTCTTGGCTATGGCTACACCTTC. Translation gives CASSESALGYGYTF.

As to this clone: A junction boundary mismatches the germline segment, possibly from a read error. The chain has TRBV7-9 and TRBJ2-5; 13 positions agree with TRBD2. The CDR3 totals 18 residues. Germline values: CDR1 SEHNR, CDR2 FQNEAQ (reference sequence). The CDR3 DNA reads TGTTCCAGCAGCTTACGGACTAGCGGGGGATCGTACCAAGAGACCCAGTACTTC. Protein product: CSSSLRTSGGSYQETQYF.

In this sample, this clone turned up once. This chain connects TRBV18 to TRBJ1-4, with 8 bases fitting TRBD1. This CDR3 spans 15 amino acids. V was pared by 6 bases and J by 3 bases, with 6 bases of the junction left unmatched. Germline CDR1 and CDR2: KGHSH and LQKENI. In DNA, the CDR3 is TGTGCCAGCTCGGTGACAGGGGACCCTAATGAAAAACTGTTTTTT. This codes for CASSVTGDPNEKLFF.

The rearrangement uses TRBV7-6 and TRBJ2-2; D may be TRBD2 (7 bases). V gave up 5 bases and J gave up 5 bases, with 21 bases separating them. Germline V gene lookup returns CDR1 SGHVS and CDR2 FNYEAQ. This CDR3 is built from 17 residues. CDR3 in DNA: TGTGCCAGCAGCCGGAGACGGGGGGCAAGTGGTACCGGGGAGCTGTTTTTT. Amino acid sequence: CASSRRRGASGTGELFF.